This paragraph covers one TCR beta chain sequence. The data belong to a study of shared clonotypes between healthy human individuals. This CDR3 comprises 14 residues. The V gene's germline CDR1 is SQVTM and CDR2 ANQGSEA. TCRdb's table, derived via immunoSEQ multiplex PCR, lists solely in-frame clones and lacks some. The data contain about 580,000 clones, roughly 98% of them singletons. Naive CD8 cells were CD45RO-negative, positively selected for CCR7, excluding terminally differentiated effector memory CD45RA+ cells. The chain couples TRBV29-1 to TRBJ2-5; D is tentatively TRBD1 or TRBD2 (6 bases each). The sample was naive CD8+ T cells sorted from blood. The receptor was isolated from a man between 25 and 39 years old in good health. In DNA form, the CDR3 reads TGCACCGGTTCCTTCGGAGGGGGGTCGGAGACCCAGTACTTC. This sequence encodes CTGSFGGGSETQYF.